This TCR beta chain is from a study of T cell responses to AZD1222 COVID-19 vaccine. Study overall: Some second doses came at about 4 weeks and others at about 12 weeks; these were pooled.

As regards this clone: Antigen: not known.

Findings and limits, study-wide: Spike was spanned by vaccine-associated CD4 TCRs, which were dominant at 160-218 and 743-854. Mostly white British, mostly female donors; authors suggested clonal diversity may be underestimated. The reported proportion of spike-specific TCRs targeting unmutated variant regions was nearly half.

Measured with immunoSEQ multiplex PCR; TCRdb has only the in-frame clones, and not every one. The top ten hold over 1.5% of the sample, which has roughly 150,000 clones, approximately 92% seen once. This receptor was taken from an adult in good health. This sample comprised peripheral blood, obtained on day 0 of AZD1222 vaccination.

The CDR3: CASSIVGRGTYNEQFF. CDR3 sequence (DNA): TGTGCCAGTAGTATAGTCGGCAGGGGGACCTACAATGAGCAGTTCTTC. The V and J genes are TRBV19 and TRBJ2-1; 7 bases line up with TRBD1. The CDR3 has 16 residues. With 1 base clipped from V and 2 bases from J, the junction kept 5 bases outside the gene matches. CDR1 is LNHDA, CDR2 SQIVND, per germline (reference sequence).